The 9 T cell receptor beta chains given below trace back to one sample, sequenced in a study of T-cell memory formation after mild COVID-19. TCRdb ran MiXCR on the 5' RACE reads and lists one entry per CDR3 protein. The table includes 550,000 to 700,000 distinct CDR3 sequences, roughly 17% detected once. Sequenced: PBMCs or a T cell subset sorted from them (not recorded which). The source of these receptors is an adult woman who had mild COVID-19 (a few samples of this study predate the infection). Cell type and time point are not known.

The chain carries TRBV7-2 and TRBJ2-3; 12 bases map to TRBD2. CDR1 is SGHTA and CDR2 is FQGNSA in the germline V gene. V trimming: 6 bases; J trimming: 0 bases; junction bases outside the gene matches: 4. This CDR3 has 16 residues. The CDR3 reads CASSYLAGGSTDTQYF. DNA of the CDR3: TGTGCCAGCAGTTATCTAGCGGGGGGGAGCACAGATACGCAGTATTTT. The full variable domain, completed using reference TRBV7-2 and TRBJ2-3, is GAGVSQSPSNKVTEKGKDVELRCDPISGHTALYWYRQSLGQGLEFLIYFQGNSAPDKSGLPSDRFSAERTGGSVSTLTIQRTQQEDSAVYLCASSYLAGGSTDTQYFGPGTRLTVL.

The chain combines TRBV2 with TRBJ2-7, with no clear D. CDR1 SNHLY and CDR2 FYNNEI come from the germline V gene. This CDR3 is built from 13 residues. The V gene lost 5 bases and the J gene lost 7 bases, with 15 bases spanning the gap. This CDR3 reads CASSLMLDGEQYF. In DNA form, the CDR3 reads TGTGCCAGCAGTTTGATGCTAGACGGGGAGCAGTACTTC. The variable domain in full, completed from reference TRBV2 and TRBJ2-7, reads EPEVTQTPSHQVTQMGQEVILRCVPISNHLYFYWYRQILGQKVEFLVSFYNNEISEKSEIFDDQFSVERPDGSNFTLKIRSTKLEDSAMYFCASSLMLDGEQYFGPGTRLTVT.

This sequence joins TRBV5-1 and TRBJ1-3; D is uncertain. CDR3 length: 13 amino acids. Trimming took off 2 bases at V and 6 bases at J, with 9 bases between the two ends. CDR1 is SGHRS, CDR2 YFSETQ, per germline. The DNA of the CDR3 is TGCGCCAGCAGCTTACCAGGCACAAACACCATATATTTT. Translation: CASSLPGTNTIYF.

This clonotype has only a few counts. The chain uses TRBV12-3 or TRBV12-4 and TRBJ2-7; TRBD1 matches 7 bases. The CDR3 consists of 14 residues. J was trimmed by 6 bases and V by 5 bases; bases with no gene match: 10. The CDR3 sequence is CASSEAPTGAEQYF. For the CDR3, the DNA is TGTGCCAGCAGTGAAGCCCCCACAGGGGCCGAGCAGTACTTC.

V usage is TRBV25-1 and J usage is TRBJ2-4; D is unresolved. This CDR3 region has 11 residues. V shed 7 bases and J shed 1 base, with 2 bases lying between them. Germline CDR1 is MGHDK and CDR2 is SYGVNS. CDR3 in amino acids: CASTAKNIQYF. The CDR3 DNA reads as TGTGCCAGCACCGCCAAAAACATTCAGTACTTC.

The rearrangement uses TRBV18 and TRBJ2-1; D gene ambiguous. The germline V gene has CDR1 KGHSH and CDR2 LQKENI. The CDR3 is made up of 15 amino acids. V was pared by 4 bases and J by 2 bases, with 12 bases between. The CDR3, as DNA: TGTGCCAGCTCACGGGTCCCTTCACCCTACAATGAGCAGTTCTTC. Translated: CASSRVPSPYNEQFF.

This clonotype showed up just a few times. This sequence joins TRBV5-4 and TRBJ2-5, with TRBD2 matching 10 bases. CDR3 length equals 15 residues. Germline CDR1 reads SGHNT; CDR2 reads YYREEE (reference sequence). The ends lost 3 bases at V and 3 bases at J; junction bases unmatched: 5. The CDR3 nucleotides are TGTGCCAGCAGCTCCTCAGGACTAGCGGAAGAGACCCAGTACTTC. Protein sequence: CASSSSGLAEETQYF.

This clonotype has more than one count but fewer than ten. The V call is TRBV29-1, the J call TRBJ1-1, with 8 bases identical to TRBD1. CDR3 length: 12 residues. Losses at the gene ends were 4 bases for V and 7 bases for J; bases not matched to a gene: 5. Germline CDR1 SQVTM, CDR2 ANQGSEA. CDR3 in amino acids: CSVGGQGFEAFF. The CDR3 nucleotides read TGCAGCGTTGGTGGACAGGGTTTTGAAGCTTTCTTT. Variable domain in full (rest from reference TRBV29-1 and TRBJ1-1): SAVISQKPSRDICQRGTSLTIQCQVDSQVTMMFWYRQQPGQSLTLIATANQGSEATYESGFVIDKFPISRPNLTFSTLTVSNMSPEDSSIYLCSVGGQGFEAFFGQGTRLTVV.

The chain couples TRBV4-1 to TRBJ1-1, with D unclear. This CDR3 contains 13 residues. V was trimmed by 4 bases and J by 6 bases, leaving 12 bases between them. CDR1 is MGHRA, CDR2 YSYEKL, per germline. CDR3 residues: CASSPMPQSEAFF. The CDR3 bases are TGCGCCAGCAGCCCCATGCCGCAGTCTGAAGCTTTCTTT.